This record covers a single TCR beta chain. What it binds is not known. This table comes from immunoSEQ multiplex PCR, and its TCRdb copy is limited to in-frame clones, with some not included. In the table there are 40,000 to 60,000 clones, less than 95% of which are singletons. These data are taken from a study of T cell therapy after organ transplantation. Germline loops: CDR1 LGHNT, CDR2 FRNRAP. V lost 3 bases and J 5 bases, leaving 8 bases between the germline ends. CDR3 length equals 12 residues. This sequence originates from a human patient who had received a solid organ transplant and had CMV disease. Sequencing was performed on CD8+ T cells from blood, taken before autologous CMV-specific T cell therapy. J is TRBJ2-7 and V is TRBV12-5; no definite D call. The DNA for the CDR3 is TGTGCTAGTGGTTTAAGTGGGGACGAGCAGTACTTC. This gives the protein CASGLSGDEQYF.